This T cell receptor beta chain emerged from a study of shared clonotypes between healthy human individuals. Positive CCR7 selection of CD45RO-negative cells yielded the naive CD8 cells, and terminally differentiated effector memory CD45RA+ cells were excluded. The donor population consisted of healthy HIV-negative adults with no recent acute infections or vaccinations. The CDR3 consists of 15 residues. CDR1 is SGHAT, CDR2 FQNNGV, per germline. Unmatched junction bases numbered 4, after V lost 5 bases and J lost 0 bases. Deep-level settings were used for running the assay. Genomic DNA from each subset was divided evenly over several immunoSEQ plates. Authors' data handling: ImmunoSEQ sequences covered only the junction and lacked quality scores; filtering therefore differed. Assay: immunoSEQ multiplex PCR; the TCRdb copy retains only in-frame clones and omits some. V, J and clone size are taken as reported in that table, and D and trimming were inferred from the DNA itself. Here the sample spans under 2,000,000 clones, about 95% being singletons.

What was sequenced was naive CD8+ T cells sorted from blood. The V gene is TRBV11-2, the J gene TRBJ2-7; 10 nucleotides match TRBD2. This sequence originates from a man between 18 and 29 years old in good health. CDR3 sequence: CASSPTSGNSYEQYF. In DNA form, the CDR3 reads TGTGCCAGCAGCCCAACTAGCGGGAACTCCTACGAGCAGTACTTC.